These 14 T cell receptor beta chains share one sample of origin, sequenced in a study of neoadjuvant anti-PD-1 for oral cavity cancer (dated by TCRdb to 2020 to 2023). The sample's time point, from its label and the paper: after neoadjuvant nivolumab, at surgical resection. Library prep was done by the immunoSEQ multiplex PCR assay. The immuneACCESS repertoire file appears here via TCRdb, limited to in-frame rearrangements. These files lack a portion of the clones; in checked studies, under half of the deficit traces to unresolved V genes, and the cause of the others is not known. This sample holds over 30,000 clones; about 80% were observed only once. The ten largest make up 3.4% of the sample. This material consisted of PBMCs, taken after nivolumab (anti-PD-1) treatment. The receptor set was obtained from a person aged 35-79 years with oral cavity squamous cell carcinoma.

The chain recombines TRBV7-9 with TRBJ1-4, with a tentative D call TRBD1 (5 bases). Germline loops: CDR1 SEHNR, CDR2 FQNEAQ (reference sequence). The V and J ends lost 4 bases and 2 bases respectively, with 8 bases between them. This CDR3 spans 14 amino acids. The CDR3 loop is CASSWGDTNEKLFF. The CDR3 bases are TGTGCCAGCAGCTGGGGGGACACTAATGAAAAACTGTTTTTT. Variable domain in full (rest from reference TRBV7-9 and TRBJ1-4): DTGVSQNPRHKITKRGQNVTFRCDPISEHNRLYWYRQTLGQGPEFLTYFQNEAQLEKSRLLSDRFSAERPKGSFSTLEIQRTEQGDSAMYLCASSWGDTNEKLFFGSGTQLSVL.

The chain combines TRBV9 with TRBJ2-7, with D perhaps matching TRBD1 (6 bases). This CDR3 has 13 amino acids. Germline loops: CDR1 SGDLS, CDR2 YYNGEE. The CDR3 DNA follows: TGTGCAGGCGCGTTGGGGGCTTTCTACGAGCAGTACTTC. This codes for CAGALGAFYEQYF. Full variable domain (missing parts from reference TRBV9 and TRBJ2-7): DSGVTQTPKHLITATGQRVTLRCSPRSGDLSVYWYQQSLDQGLQFLIQYYNGEERAKGNILERFSAQQFPDLHSELNLSSLELGDSALYFCAGALGAFYEQYFGPGTRLTVT.

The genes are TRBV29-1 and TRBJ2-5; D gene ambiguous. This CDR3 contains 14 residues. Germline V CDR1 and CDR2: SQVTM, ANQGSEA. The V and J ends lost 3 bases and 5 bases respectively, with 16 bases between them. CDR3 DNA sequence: TGCAGCGTTGAGTCCCGGGTCCACTGGGAGACCCAGTACTTC. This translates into CSVESRVHWETQYF.

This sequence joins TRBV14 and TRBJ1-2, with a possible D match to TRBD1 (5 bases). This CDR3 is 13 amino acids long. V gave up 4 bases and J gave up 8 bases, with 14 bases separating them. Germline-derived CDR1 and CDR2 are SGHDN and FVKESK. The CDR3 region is CASSLSPREGYTF. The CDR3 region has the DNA TGTGCCAGCAGCCTCTCCCCCAGGGAAGGCTACACCTTC.

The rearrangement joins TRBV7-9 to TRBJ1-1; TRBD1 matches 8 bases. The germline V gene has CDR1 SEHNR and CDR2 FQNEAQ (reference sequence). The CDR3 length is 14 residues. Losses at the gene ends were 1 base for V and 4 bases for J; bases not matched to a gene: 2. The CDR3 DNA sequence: TGTGCCAGCAGCTTAGAACAGGGGGGCACTGAAGCTTTCTTT. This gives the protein CASSLEQGGTEAFF.

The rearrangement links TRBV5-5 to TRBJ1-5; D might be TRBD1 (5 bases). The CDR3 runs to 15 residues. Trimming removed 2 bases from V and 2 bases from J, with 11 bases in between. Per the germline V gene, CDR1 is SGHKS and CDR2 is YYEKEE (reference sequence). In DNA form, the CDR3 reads TGTGCCAGCAGCTTTCAGGGTGGAGGCAATCAGCCCCAGCATTTT. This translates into CASSFQGGGNQPQHF.

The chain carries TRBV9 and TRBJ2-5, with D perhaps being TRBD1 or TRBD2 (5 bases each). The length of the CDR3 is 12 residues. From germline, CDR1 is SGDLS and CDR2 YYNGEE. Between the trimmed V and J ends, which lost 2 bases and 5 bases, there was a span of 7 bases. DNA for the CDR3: TGTGCCAGCAGCGTTGAGGGGGAGACCCAGTACTTC. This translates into CASSVEGETQYF.

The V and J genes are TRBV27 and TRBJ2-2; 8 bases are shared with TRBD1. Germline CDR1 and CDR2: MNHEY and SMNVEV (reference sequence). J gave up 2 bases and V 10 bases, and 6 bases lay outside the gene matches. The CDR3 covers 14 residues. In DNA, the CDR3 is TGTGCCATAAGACAGGGGCGAAACACCGGGGAGCTGTTTTTT. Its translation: CAIRQGRNTGELFF.

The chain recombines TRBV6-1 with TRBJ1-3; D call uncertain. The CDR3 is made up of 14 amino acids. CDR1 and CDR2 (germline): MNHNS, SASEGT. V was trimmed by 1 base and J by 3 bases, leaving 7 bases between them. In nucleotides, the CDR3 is TGTGCCAGCAGTGAAGTGGGAGTTGGAAACACCATATATTTT. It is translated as CASSEVGVGNTIYF.

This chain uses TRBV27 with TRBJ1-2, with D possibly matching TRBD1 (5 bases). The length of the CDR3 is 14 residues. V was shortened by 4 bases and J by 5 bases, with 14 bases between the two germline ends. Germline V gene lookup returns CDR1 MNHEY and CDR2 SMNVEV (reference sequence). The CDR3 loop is CASSYGAGGYGYTF. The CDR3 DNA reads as TGTGCCAGCAGTTACGGGGCTGGCGGGTATGGCTACACCTTC.

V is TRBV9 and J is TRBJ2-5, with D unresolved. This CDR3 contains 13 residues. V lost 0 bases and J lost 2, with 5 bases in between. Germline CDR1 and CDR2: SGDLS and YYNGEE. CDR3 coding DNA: TGTGCCAGCAGCGTAGGCCGTCAAGAGACCCAGTACTTC. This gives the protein CASSVGRQETQYF.

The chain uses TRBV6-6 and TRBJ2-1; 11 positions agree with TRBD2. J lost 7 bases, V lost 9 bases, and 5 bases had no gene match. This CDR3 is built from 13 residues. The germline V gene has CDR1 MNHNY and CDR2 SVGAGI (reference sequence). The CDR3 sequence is CASSGGAGNEQFF. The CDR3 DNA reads TGTGCCAGTAGCGGGGGGGCCGGGAATGAGCAGTTCTTC.

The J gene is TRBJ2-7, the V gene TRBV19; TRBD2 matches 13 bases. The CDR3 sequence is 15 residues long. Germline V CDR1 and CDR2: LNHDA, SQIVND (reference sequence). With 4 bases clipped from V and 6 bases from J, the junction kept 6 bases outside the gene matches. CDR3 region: CASSNLGTSGVEQYF. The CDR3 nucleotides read TGTGCCAGTAGTAACCTAGGGACTAGCGGGGTCGAGCAGTACTTC.

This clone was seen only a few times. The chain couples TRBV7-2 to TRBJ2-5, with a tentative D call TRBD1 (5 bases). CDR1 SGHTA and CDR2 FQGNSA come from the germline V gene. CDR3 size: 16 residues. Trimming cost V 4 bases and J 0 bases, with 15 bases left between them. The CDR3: CASSSVGQGDQETQYF. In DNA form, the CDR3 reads TGTGCCAGCAGCTCCGTCGGGCAGGGTGACCAAGAGACCCAGTACTTC.